This T cell receptor (beta chain) stems from a study of siplizumab effects on memory and regulatory T cells. Study-level findings and limits: Naive T cells seemed more diverse than memory cells and seemed major alloresponse contributors.

Details on this clone: Its target is not known.

TCRdb's copy holds only in-frame clones and misses some; the assay was immunoSEQ multiplex PCR. This table holds around 95,000 clones, 94% found once. This CDR3 spans 14 amino acids. Trimming shortened V by 5 bases and J by 10 bases, and 18 bases separated the two germline ends. The V gene's germline CDR1 is MDHEN and CDR2 SYDVKM. The sequence came from a human donor in good health. The genes are TRBV28 and TRBJ2-1, with D perhaps matching TRBD1 or TRBD2 (5 bases each). Sequenced input: non-Treg CD4+ T cells sorted from blood. CDR3 coding DNA: TGTGCCAGCAGTCGCTCAGGGACCAGCAGGGAGCAGTTCTTC. Residues: CASSRSGTSREQFF.